The next 23 T cell receptor beta chains were all read from a single sample in a study of blood T cell repertoires in COVID-19. Only in-frame clones appear in the TCRdb table, and some are missing; sequencing was by immunoSEQ multiplex PCR. The sample includes under 200,000 clones, around 84% of them seen just once. Sequences were obtained from peripheral blood. These receptors all come from a man between 60 and 75 years old with COVID-19, enrolled during active disease.

The chain combines TRBV4-2 with TRBJ1-2; 8 positions match TRBD1. Germline CDR1 is LGHNA and CDR2 is YNFKEQ. This CDR3 comprises 15 residues. The V segment lost 2 bases and the J segment 6 bases; nucleotides outside the gene matches: 8. Here the CDR3 reads CASSQQSTGDHGYTF. In nucleotides, the CDR3 is TGTGCCAGCAGCCAACAATCGACAGGGGATCATGGCTACACCTTC.

J is TRBJ2-2 and V is TRBV9, with TRBD2 matching over 9 bases. CDR1 and CDR2 (germline): SGDLS, YYNGEE. V shed 2 bases, J shed 5 bases, and the junction held 13 bases outside the gene matches. The CDR3 extends over 18 amino acids. CDR3 protein: CASSVVNGAGGWTGELFF. The CDR3 DNA reads as TGTGCCAGCAGCGTGGTAAACGGAGCGGGGGGATGGACCGGGGAGCTGTTTTTT.

This chain connects TRBV28 to TRBJ1-5; TRBD1 matches at 8 bases. The length of the CDR3 is 14 residues. The J segment lost 5 bases and the V segment lost 5 bases, leaving 5 bases of the junction unmatched. Per the germline V gene, CDR1 is MDHEN and CDR2 is SYDVKM. The CDR3 is CASSPGQGHQPQHF. The DNA of the CDR3 is TGTGCCAGCAGTCCCGGACAGGGACATCAGCCCCAGCATTTT.

The chain combines TRBV7-2 with TRBJ2-1, with D perhaps TRBD2 (7 bases). V lost 5 bases and J 2 bases, leaving 19 bases between the germline ends. CDR1 is SGHTA and CDR2 is FQGNSA in the germline V gene. The CDR3 extends over 17 amino acids. The CDR3 sequence is CASSPLYAGATYNEQFF. The CDR3 nucleotides read TGTGCCAGCAGCCCTCTTTACGCGGGGGCAACCTACAATGAGCAGTTCTTC.

The V call is TRBV18, the J call TRBJ2-7; perhaps TRBD1 as D (7 bases). Between the trimmed V and J ends, which lost 6 bases and 0 bases, there was a span of 18 bases. CDR3 length equals 16 residues. Germline CDR1 is KGHSH and CDR2 is LQKENI. The CDR3 sequence is CASSTRGQLSSYEQYF. The CDR3 nucleotides are TGTGCCAGCTCCACGCGGGGACAGCTGAGCTCCTACGAGCAGTACTTC.

This chain links TRBV19 with TRBJ1-2, with D maybe TRBD1 (5 bases). The CDR3 sequence is 15 residues long. Trimming pared 0 bases from V and 4 bases from J, leaving 12 bases between. Germline CDR1 is LNHDA and CDR2 is SQIVND (reference sequence). DNA for the CDR3: TGTGCCAGTAGTATAGAGGCTCAGGGAATCTATGGCTACACCTTC. Translating gives CASSIEAQGIYGYTF.

J is TRBJ2-7 and V is TRBV28; 8 nucleotides agree with TRBD1. The CDR3 is 13 residues long. With 7 bases clipped from V and 0 bases from J, the junction kept 2 bases outside the gene matches. CDR1 is MDHEN, CDR2 SYDVKM, per germline. The DNA of the CDR3 is TGTGCCAGCAATACAGGGGGCTCCTACGAGCAGTACTTC. Translated, it gives CASNTGGSYEQYF.

The V call is TRBV30, the J call TRBJ1-5; 7 bases are a match to TRBD1. V lost 5 bases and J lost 4; bases outside the gene matches: 8. The germline V gene has CDR1 GTSNPN and CDR2 SVGIG (reference sequence). There are 14 residues in the CDR3. CDR3 in amino acids: CAWGLNRGNQPQHF. In nucleotides, the CDR3 is TGTGCCTGGGGGTTGAACAGGGGAAATCAGCCCCAGCATTTT. The whole variable domain, filled in from reference TRBV30 and TRBJ1-5, reads SQTIHQWPATLVQPVGSPLSLECTVEGTSNPNLYWYRQAAGRGLQLLFYSVGIGQISSEVPQNLSASRPQDRQFILSSKKLLLSDSGFYLCAWGLNRGNQPQHFGDGTRLSIL.

This clone has just one count. The chain carries TRBV6-2 or TRBV6-3 and TRBJ1-2; D is undetermined. Trimming took 1 base from V and 6 from J, leaving 9 bases between them. The germline CDR1 and CDR2 sequences are MNHEY and SVGEGT. This CDR3 spans 13 amino acids. CDR3 DNA sequence: TGTGCCAGCAGTTACTTAAAACATAATGGCTACACCTTC. It encodes CASSYLKHNGYTF.

A few counts support this clone. The V and J genes are TRBV9 and TRBJ1-6, with 10 bases fitting TRBD1. From germline, CDR1 is SGDLS and CDR2 YYNGEE. Losses at the gene ends were 0 bases for V and 3 bases for J; bases not matched to a gene: 0. The CDR3 length is 16 residues. The CDR3 coding sequence is TGTGCCAGCAGCGTAGGGGACAGGGGCTATAATTCACCCCTCCACTTT. The encoded protein is CASSVGDRGYNSPLHF. The full variable domain, rest sourced from reference TRBV9 and TRBJ1-6, is DSGVTQTPKHLITATGQRVTLRCSPRSGDLSVYWYQQSLDQGLQFLIQYYNGEERAKGNILERFSAQQFPDLHSELNLSSLELGDSALYFCASSVGDRGYNSPLHFGNGTRLTVT.

The CDR3 DNA follows: TGTGCCAGCAGACAGGAAAATCAGCCCCAGCATTTT. This encodes CASRQENQPQHF. The V gene is TRBV6-6, the J gene TRBJ1-5, with D maybe TRBD1 (5 bases). In germline, CDR1 is MNHNY, CDR2 SVGAGI (reference sequence). The CDR3 is made up of 12 amino acids. The germline V and J ends were trimmed by 6 bases and 4 bases, with 7 bases remaining between them.

V and J are TRBV19 and TRBJ1-1; D gene unclear. Germline-derived CDR1 and CDR2 are LNHDA and SQIVND (reference sequence). The CDR3 spans 15 residues. V was shortened by 3 bases and J by 1 base, with 12 bases between the two germline ends. The CDR3 region is CASSITSRGNTEAFF. In DNA, the CDR3 is TGTGCCAGTAGTATCACGTCGCGGGGGAACACTGAAGCTTTCTTT.

The chain uses TRBV7-9 and TRBJ1-1; TRBD1 matches 7 bases. This CDR3 is built from 16 residues. J gave up 5 bases and V 3 bases, and 12 bases lay outside the gene matches. From germline, CDR1 is SEHNR and CDR2 FQNEAQ (reference sequence). CDR3 region: CASSLRITTGRTEAFF. The CDR3 DNA is TGTGCCAGCAGCTTGAGGATTACGACAGGGAGGACTGAAGCTTTCTTT.

The rearrangement uses TRBV15 and TRBJ1-2; 8 bases align to TRBD1. This CDR3 is built from 13 residues. The V gene's germline CDR1 is LNHNV and CDR2 YYDKDF (reference sequence). V lost 2 bases to trimming and J lost 6 bases; unmatched junction nucleotides: 2. The CDR3 reads CATSRQGANGYTF. CDR3 bases: TGTGCCACCAGCAGACAGGGGGCGAATGGCTACACCTTC.

The rearrangement links TRBV3-1 (or the pseudogene TRBV3-2) to TRBJ2-7; 11 bases match TRBD2. CDR3 length: 15 amino acids. Unmatched junction bases numbered 0, after V lost 2 bases and J lost 0 bases. The germline V gene has CDR1 LGHDT and CDR2 YNNKEL (reference sequence). The CDR3 DNA sequence: TGTGCCAGCAGCCAAACTAGCGGGAGCTCCTACGAGCAGTACTTC. This gives the protein CASSQTSGSSYEQYF.

V usage is TRBV5-4 and J usage is TRBJ2-7; TRBD1 is a possible D gene (6 bases). CDR1 and CDR2 (germline): SGHNT, YYREEE (reference sequence). Trimming cost V 1 base and J 0 bases, with 8 bases left between them. CDR3 size: 14 residues. CDR3 DNA sequence: TGTGCCAGCAGCTTGAGACAGGACTCCTACGAGCAGTACTTC. This gives the protein CASSLRQDSYEQYF.

The count of this clone is one. The chain combines TRBV18 with TRBJ1-5; D call uncertain. The V end lost 3 bases, the J end lost 1 base, and 7 bases lay between the germline ends. This CDR3 contains 14 residues. The germline V gene encodes CDR1 KGHSH and CDR2 LQKENI. For the CDR3, the DNA is TGTGCCAGCTCACCGGAGGTGAGCAATCAGCCCCAGCATTTT. It encodes CASSPEVSNQPQHF. The full variable domain, its missing parts supplied by reference TRBV18 and TRBJ1-5, is NAGVMQNPRHLVRRRGQEARLRCSPMKGHSHVYWYRQLPEEGLKFMVYLQKENIIDESGMPKERFSAEFPKEGPSILRIQQVVRGDSAAYFCASSPEVSNQPQHFGDGTRLSIL.

The chain is built from TRBV11-3 and TRBJ2-3; D is perhaps TRBD1 (6 bases). With 1 base removed from V and 5 bases from J, the gap between germline ends came to 16 bases. From germline, CDR1 is SGHNT and CDR2 YENEEA. The CDR3 runs 16 residues. The CDR3 DNA reads TGTGCCAGCAGCTTAGCAGGGGACGCAGGTTTAGATACGCAGTATTTT. Protein product: CASSLAGDAGLDTQYF.

The chain uses TRBV19 and TRBJ1-5; tentative D call: TRBD1 (6 bases). Germline loops: CDR1 LNHDA, CDR2 SQIVND (reference sequence). The CDR3 has 15 residues. V was cut by 6 bases and J by 2 bases, with 14 bases left in between. The CDR3 nucleotides are TGTGCCAGTAGCGCCGGGACAACCGGCAATCAGCCCCAGCATTTT. This translates into CASSAGTTGNQPQHF.

J is TRBJ1-2 and V is TRBV5-4; 7 positions agree with TRBD1. V lost 3 bases to trimming and J lost 1 base; unmatched junction nucleotides: 3. This CDR3 has 14 residues. The V gene's germline CDR1 is SGHNT and CDR2 YYREEE (reference sequence). The CDR3 coding sequence is TGTGCCAGCAGCTGGACAGGATTTAACTATGGCTACACCTTC. Amino acid sequence: CASSWTGFNYGYTF.

For the CDR3, the DNA is TGTGCCTGGAGTTCCGGGACAGGGGCGTATGAAAAACTGTTTTTT. Its protein is CAWSSGTGAYEKLFF. The rearrangement uses TRBV30 and TRBJ1-4, with TRBD1 identical over 10 bases. Germline lookup yields CDR1 GTSNPN and CDR2 SVGIG (reference sequence). V lost 2 bases to trimming and J lost 6 bases; unmatched junction nucleotides: 6. This CDR3 has 15 residues.

V and J are TRBV3-1 (or the pseudogene TRBV3-2) and TRBJ2-2; 7 bases match TRBD1. From germline, CDR1 is LGHDT and CDR2 YNNKEL (reference sequence). V trimming: 3 bases; J trimming: 1 base; junction bases outside the gene matches: 5. CDR3 length equals 16 residues. The CDR3 sequence is CASSHTGTENTGELFF. DNA of the CDR3: TGTGCCAGCAGCCACACCGGGACAGAGAACACCGGGGAGCTGTTTTTT.

The gene calls are TRBV7-3 and TRBJ2-3; TRBD2 might be the D (6 bases). Trimming removed 5 bases at V and 0 bases at J, with 15 bases between. The CDR3 covers 16 residues. Germline V gives CDR1 SGHTA, CDR2 FQGTGA. The CDR3 DNA is TGTGCCAGCAGCCGGAAAGGCGGGGCTAGCACAGATACGCAGTATTTT. Its protein is CASSRKGGASTDTQYF.